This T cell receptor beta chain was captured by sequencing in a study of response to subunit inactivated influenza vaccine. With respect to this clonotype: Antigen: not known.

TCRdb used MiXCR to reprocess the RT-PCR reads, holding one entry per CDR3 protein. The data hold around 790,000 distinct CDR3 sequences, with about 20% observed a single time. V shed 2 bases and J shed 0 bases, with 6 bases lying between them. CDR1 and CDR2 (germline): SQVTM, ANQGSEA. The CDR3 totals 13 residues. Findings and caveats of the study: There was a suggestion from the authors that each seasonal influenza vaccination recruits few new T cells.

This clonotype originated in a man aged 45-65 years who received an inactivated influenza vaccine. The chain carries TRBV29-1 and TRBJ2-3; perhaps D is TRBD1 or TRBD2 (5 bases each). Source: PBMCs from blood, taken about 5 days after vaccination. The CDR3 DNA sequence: TGCAGCGTTGAATGGGACAGCACAGATACGCAGTATTTT. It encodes CSVEWDSTDTQYF.